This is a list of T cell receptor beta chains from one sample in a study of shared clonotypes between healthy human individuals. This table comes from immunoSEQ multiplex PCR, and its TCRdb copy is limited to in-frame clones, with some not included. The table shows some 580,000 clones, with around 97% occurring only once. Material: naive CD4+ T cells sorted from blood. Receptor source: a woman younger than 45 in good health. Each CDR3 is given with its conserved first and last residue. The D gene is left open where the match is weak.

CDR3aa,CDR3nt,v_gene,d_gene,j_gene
CSAHGGGAEAFF,TGCAGCGCCCACGGGGGAGGCGCTGAAGCTTTCTTT,TRBV29-1,.,TRBJ1-1
CASSLTGTNTEAFF,TGTGCCAGCAGCTTAACGGGGACGAACACTGAAGCTTTCTTT,TRBV7-9,.,TRBJ1-1
CASGESGLSEQFF,TGTGCCAGCGGTGAGTCAGGCCTTTCTGAGCAGTTCTTC,TRBV2,.,TRBJ2-1
CASDEGGYNEQFF,TGTGCCAGCGATGAGGGAGGGTACAATGAGCAGTTCTTC,TRBV6-1,TRBD2,TRBJ2-1
CASSFYASWETQYF,TGTGCCAGCAGCTTCTACGCTAGCTGGGAGACCCAGTACTTC,TRBV7-9,.,TRBJ2-5
CASSVDDSGANVLTF,TGTGCCAGCAGCGTAGATGATTCTGGGGCCAACGTCCTGACTTTC,TRBV9,.,TRBJ2-6
CAWSNGLAGVSDTQYF,TGTGCCTGGAGTAACGGGCTAGCGGGAGTGTCAGATACGCAGTATTTT,TRBV30,TRBD2,TRBJ2-3
CASSRSGGSLYEQYF,TGTGCCAGCAGTCGCAGTGGCGGGAGCCTTTACGAGCAGTACTTC,TRBV28,TRBD2,TRBJ2-7
CASSRGVSYEQYF,TGTGCCAGCAGCAGAGGTGTGTCCTACGAGCAGTACTTC,TRBV5-8,.,TRBJ2-7
CASSPTGKNQPQHF,TGTGCCAGCAGCCCAACAGGGAAGAATCAGCCCCAGCATTTT,TRBV28,.,TRBJ1-5
CASTRGQGNTEAFF,TGTGCCAGCACCCGGGGACAGGGGAACACTGAAGCTTTCTTT,TRBV2,TRBD1,TRBJ1-1
CSVEGLRTDTQYF,TGCAGCGTTGAGGGACTACGCACAGATACGCAGTATTTT,TRBV29-1,TRBD2,TRBJ2-3
CASSYSPAGGNEKLFF,TGTGCCAGCAGTTACTCCCCCGCAGGGGGAAATGAAAAACTGTTTTTT,TRBV6-5,TRBD1,TRBJ1-4